The 28 T cell receptor beta chains given below trace back to one sample, sequenced in a study of cytomegalovirus exposure and HLA in healthy donors. A multiplex PCR was run with 60 Vbeta primers and 13 Jbeta primers. The table came from immunoSEQ multiplex PCR; TCRdb's copy has only in-frame clones and leaves some out. Among about 120,000 clones listed, about four fifths were seen once. The sequencing input was PBMCs. These receptors all come from a woman between 18 and 29 years old in good health and CMV-seronegative.

Here the CDR3 DNA reads TGCGCCAGCAGCTACGGCAGGAGGACTGAAGCTTTCTTT. Protein product: CASSYGRRTEAFF. The chain links TRBV5-1 to TRBJ1-1; D unclear. The germline gives CDR1 SGHRS, CDR2 YFSETQ. CDR3 size: 13 residues. Trimming cost V 3 bases and J 5 bases, with 11 bases left between them.

This chain links TRBV7-9 with TRBJ1-1, with 7 bases identical to TRBD1. With V trimmed by 5 bases and J by 6 bases, 15 bases remained unmatched. This CDR3 spans 16 amino acids. Germline lookup yields CDR1 SEHNR and CDR2 FQNEAQ (reference sequence). The CDR3 loop is CASSIVRMRQGPEAFF. The CDR3 nucleotides are TGTGCCAGCAGCATTGTTAGGATGAGACAGGGCCCTGAAGCTTTCTTT. Combining the CDR3 with reference TRBV7-9 and TRBJ1-1 gives the whole variable domain DTGVSQNPRHKITKRGQNVTFRCDPISEHNRLYWYRQTLGQGPEFLTYFQNEAQLEKSRLLSDRFSAERPKGSFSTLEIQRTEQGDSAMYLCASSIVRMRQGPEAFFGQGTRLTVV.

The chain carries TRBV6-5 and TRBJ1-1; D is unresolved. The length of the CDR3 is 12 residues. CDR1 and CDR2 (germline): MNHEY, SVGAGI. V gave up 8 bases and J gave up 1 base, with 8 bases separating them. CDR3 protein: CASGPENTEAFF. DNA of the CDR3: TGTGCCAGCGGCCCCGAGAACACTGAAGCTTTCTTT.

This chain uses TRBV29-1 with TRBJ1-2; D is unresolved. The V end was cut by 7 bases, the J end by 8 bases, with 17 bases between. There are 12 residues in the CDR3. Looked up from germline, CDR1 is SQVTM and CDR2 is ANQGSEA. The CDR3 reads CSAQLGPEGYTF. Here the CDR3 DNA reads TGCAGCGCTCAACTAGGGCCGGAAGGCTACACCTTC.

The gene calls are TRBV15 and TRBJ2-5, with a possible D match to TRBD2 (5 bases). The CDR3 consists of 13 residues. CDR1 and CDR2 (germline): LNHNV, YYDKDF (reference sequence). V was clipped by 3 bases and J by 3 bases, with 8 bases between them. CDR3 bases: TGTGCCACCAGCAGGGGGAGAGAAGAGACCCAGTACTTC. This translates into CATSRGREETQYF. The full variable domain, its missing parts supplied by reference TRBV15 and TRBJ2-5, is DAMVIQNPRYQVTQFGKPVTLSCSQTLNHNVMYWYQQKSSQAPKLLFHYYDKDFNNEADTPDNFQSRRPNTSFCFLDIRSPGLGDTAMYLCATSRGREETQYFGPGTRLLVL.

This clone was found once. The V gene is TRBV6-5, the J gene TRBJ2-3; perhaps TRBD1 as D (5 bases). Trimming left V 8 bases short and J 6 bases short, with 18 bases between. Germline-derived CDR1 and CDR2 are MNHEY and SVGAGI. This CDR3 is built from 14 residues. The CDR3 coding sequence is TGTGCCAGCGGCGTGGGGCCGATCCACGATACGCAGTATTTT. As protein: CASGVGPIHDTQYF.

CDR3: CATSPGSYEQYF. The CDR3 DNA reads as TGTGCCACCTCCCCCGGCTCCTACGAGCAGTACTTC. The V gene is TRBV2, the J gene TRBJ2-7, with D uncertain. Trimming removed 10 bases from V and 0 bases from J, with 10 bases in between. The CDR3 consists of 12 residues. Germline CDR1 reads SNHLY; CDR2 reads FYNNEI.

The chain has TRBV7-8 and TRBJ1-4; D remains unclear. The CDR3 consists of 17 residues. Germline V gives CDR1 SGHVS, CDR2 FQNEAQ. The V gene lost 5 bases and the J gene lost 0 bases, with 16 bases spanning the gap. This CDR3 is CASSAATGGATNEKLFF. The CDR3 DNA sequence: TGTGCCAGCAGCGCCGCGACGGGAGGCGCAACTAATGAAAAACTGTTTTTT.

This rearrangement joins TRBV5-6 to TRBJ1-1, with D possibly being TRBD1 (5 bases). Germline V gene sequence: CDR1 SGHDT, CDR2 YYEEEE. Trimming shortened V by 0 bases and J by 3 bases, and 6 bases separated the two germline ends. The CDR3 runs to 13 residues. CDR3 region: CASSLAGDTEAFF. The CDR3 DNA reads as TGTGCCAGCAGCTTGGCGGGGGACACTGAAGCTTTCTTT.

The gene calls are TRBV30 and TRBJ2-5, with D perhaps TRBD1 (5 bases). Germline-derived CDR1 and CDR2 are GTSNPN and SVGIG (reference sequence). This CDR3 region has 15 residues. V was cut by 0 bases and J by 0 bases, with 11 bases left in between. The CDR3 sequence is CAWSVDRENQETQYF. The CDR3 coding sequence is TGTGCCTGGAGTGTAGACAGAGAGAACCAAGAGACCCAGTACTTC.

The rearrangement links TRBV2 to TRBJ1-4; possible D gene TRBD1, 6 bases. The germline V and J ends were trimmed by 6 bases and 5 bases, with 13 bases remaining between them. Germline lookup yields CDR1 SNHLY and CDR2 FYNNEI. The CDR3 consists of 14 residues. The CDR3 here is CASRVGQSNEKLFF. For the CDR3, the DNA is TGTGCCAGCAGGGTGGGACAAAGCAATGAAAAACTGTTTTTT.

This rearrangement joins TRBV30 to TRBJ1-1; D is ambiguous. CDR3 size: 11 residues. Germline CDR1 and CDR2: GTSNPN and SVGIG (reference sequence). Trimming removed 0 bases from V and 8 bases from J, with 7 bases in between. CDR3 in DNA: TGTGCCTGGAGTGTTAACAAGGAAGCTTTCTTT. This sequence encodes CAWSVNKEAFF.

Only a few counts were recorded for this clone. The chain uses TRBV6-5 and TRBJ2-5, with 7 bases identical to TRBD2. The CDR3 sequence is 12 residues long. CDR1 MNHEY and CDR2 SVGAGI come from the germline V gene. Unmatched junction bases numbered 3, after V lost 6 bases and J lost 5 bases. CDR3 DNA sequence: TGTGCCAGCAGAGCGGGGAGGGAGACCCAGTACTTC. This translates into CASRAGRETQYF.

In its sample, this clone was seen once. The V and J genes are TRBV5-6 and TRBJ2-5; TRBD2 agrees at 10 bases. After removal of 2 bases from V and 5 bases from J, the junction contained 9 bases not matched to a gene. The CDR3 is 16 residues long. Per the germline V gene, CDR1 is SGHDT and CDR2 is YYEEEE. CDR3 bases: TGTGCCAGCAGCTTAGGTCTAGCGGGGGAAGGGGAGACCCAGTACTTC. It codes for CASSLGLAGEGETQYF.

The chain uses TRBV28 and TRBJ1-1; TRBD1 might be the D (6 bases). V was trimmed by 2 bases and J by 8 bases, leaving 9 bases between them. The CDR3 extends over 12 amino acids. CDR1 is MDHEN, CDR2 SYDVKM, per germline. The CDR3 loop is CASSLGTPEAFF. Here the CDR3 DNA reads TGTGCCAGCAGTTTAGGGACACCCGAAGCTTTCTTT.

The V gene is TRBV5-1, the J gene TRBJ1-6; no clear D gene. Trimming took 0 bases from V and 6 from J, leaving 7 bases between them. This CDR3 has 14 amino acids. CDR1 and CDR2 from the germline V gene are SGHRS and YFSETQ. Written as DNA, the CDR3 is TGCGCCAGCAGCTTGGTTACAGTTAATTCACCCCTCCACTTT. The encoded protein is CASSLVTVNSPLHF.

The chain links TRBV30 to TRBJ1-1; D might be TRBD1 (6 bases). V was shortened by 8 bases and J by 5 bases, with 18 bases between the two germline ends. CDR1 GTSNPN and CDR2 SVGIG come from the germline V gene (reference sequence). The CDR3 consists of 13 residues. In DNA form, the CDR3 reads TGTGCCGGGGAGCTTAGGGGGTTGACTGAAGCTTTCTTT. It encodes CAGELRGLTEAFF.

This clone was detected once. The conserved closing phenylalanine or tryptophan is absent in this CDR3, likely reflecting a read error. The chain employs TRBV30 and TRBJ1-2; 7 nucleotides match TRBD1. Losses at the gene ends were 3 bases for V and 4 bases for J; bases not matched to a gene: 2. In germline, CDR1 is GTSNPN, CDR2 SVGIG (reference sequence). The CDR3 length is 12 residues. The CDR3 DNA sequence: TGTGCCTGGAGGCGGGACAGCTATGGCTACACCCTC. This sequence encodes CAWRRDSYGYTL.

This clone was found a few times. The chain couples TRBV30 to TRBJ2-3, with TRBD2 matching 7 bases. Germline-derived CDR1 and CDR2 are GTSNPN and SVGIG (reference sequence). This CDR3 contains 13 residues. Trimming at V came to 4 bases and at J to 2 bases, leaving 3 bases not matched to a gene. DNA of the CDR3: TGTGCCTGGACAGCGGGGCCCACAGATACGCAGTATTTT. Amino acids: CAWTAGPTDTQYF. The variable domain in full, completed from reference TRBV30 and TRBJ2-3, reads SQTIHQWPATLVQPVGSPLSLECTVEGTSNPNLYWYRQAAGRGLQLLFYSVGIGQISSEVPQNLSASRPQDRQFILSSKKLLLSDSGFYLCAWTAGPTDTQYFGPGTRLTVL.

The table lists this clone with a count of one. The chain links TRBV27 to TRBJ1-1; D is ambiguous. V lost 3 bases and J lost 10, with 21 bases in between. Germline CDR1 is MNHEY and CDR2 is SMNVEV (reference sequence). This CDR3 contains 15 residues. The CDR3 loop is CASSLSRQAGNGAFF. CDR3 sequence (DNA): TGTGCCAGCAGTTTGAGTCGCCAGGCGGGCAATGGAGCTTTCTTT.

This clone came up once. The V and J genes are TRBV7-3 and TRBJ2-5; D is unclear. Germline CDR1 reads SGHTA; CDR2 reads FQGTGA. V lost 1 base, J lost 4 bases, and 7 bases lay in between. This CDR3 spans 13 amino acids. The CDR3: CASSLRGRETQYF. The CDR3 nucleotides read TGTGCCAGCAGCTTAAGAGGAAGAGAGACCCAGTACTTC. The whole variable domain, remainder taken from reference TRBV7-3 and TRBJ2-5, is GAGVSQTPSNKVTEKGKYVELRCDPISGHTALYWYRQSLGQGPEFLIYFQGTGAADDSGLPNDRFFAVRPEGSVSTLKIQRTERGDSAVYLCASSLRGRETQYFGPGTRLLVL.

This chain links TRBV5-6 with TRBJ1-4; tentative D call: TRBD1 (5 bases). This CDR3 comprises 13 residues. The ends were cut back, 0 bases at V and 8 bases at J, with 8 bases in the middle. Germline V gene sequence: CDR1 SGHDT, CDR2 YYEEEE. The CDR3 reads CASSLGGDEKLFF. Written as DNA, the CDR3 is TGTGCCAGCAGCTTGGGGGGGGACGAAAAACTGTTTTTT. Variable domain in full (rest from reference TRBV5-6 and TRBJ1-4): DAGVTQSPTHLIKTRGQQVTLRCSPKSGHDTVSWYQQALGQGPQFIFQYYEEEERQRGNFPDRFSGHQFPNYSSELNVNALLLGDSALYLCASSLGGDEKLFFGSGTQLSVL.

In this sample, this clone turned up a few times. This chain uses TRBV5-1 with TRBJ1-1; a possible D gene is TRBD1 (6 bases). This CDR3 comprises 16 residues. Germline CDR1 SGHRS, CDR2 YFSETQ. V lost 3 bases and J lost 1, with 16 bases in between. The chain's CDR3 is CASSSTGSGGNTEAFF. CDR3 coding DNA: TGCGCCAGCAGCTCAACAGGGAGCGGGGGGAACACTGAAGCTTTCTTT.

The rearrangement joins TRBV2 to TRBJ2-5; D perhaps matches TRBD2 (7 bases). The germline gives CDR1 SNHLY, CDR2 FYNNEI. The CDR3 is 15 amino acids. V lost 8 bases to trimming and J lost 2 bases, with 18 bases between them. The CDR3 sequence: CASSLGAGEQETQYF. CDR3 sequence (DNA): TGTGCCAGCTCCTTGGGGGCGGGGGAGCAAGAGACCCAGTACTTC.

The V and J genes are TRBV30 and TRBJ2-2; D is unclear. The germline V gene encodes CDR1 GTSNPN and CDR2 SVGIG (reference sequence). CDR3 length: 13 amino acids. V lost 4 bases and J lost 4, with 10 bases in between. The chain's CDR3 is CAWTRESTGELFF. The CDR3 DNA reads TGTGCCTGGACCCGCGAGAGCACCGGGGAGCTGTTTTTT. Together with reference TRBV30 and TRBJ2-2, the CDR3 gives the full variable domain: SQTIHQWPATLVQPVGSPLSLECTVEGTSNPNLYWYRQAAGRGLQLLFYSVGIGQISSEVPQNLSASRPQDRQFILSSKKLLLSDSGFYLCAWTRESTGELFFGEGSRLTVL.

This clone came up once. The chain uses TRBV9 and TRBJ1-1; possibly TRBD1 for D (6 bases). V shed 2 bases and J shed 8 bases, with 16 bases lying between them. The CDR3 extends over 14 amino acids. The germline V gene encodes CDR1 SGDLS and CDR2 YYNGEE. The CDR3 sequence: CASSVRDIASEAFF. DNA for the CDR3: TGTGCCAGCAGCGTCCGGGACATAGCTTCCGAAGCTTTCTTT.

V and J are TRBV30 and TRBJ2-3; 7 bases agree with TRBD1. The CDR3 runs to 14 residues. Germline assignment: CDR1 GTSNPN and CDR2 SVGIG (reference sequence). With 1 base clipped from V and 4 bases from J, the junction kept 5 bases outside the gene matches. The CDR3 DNA reads as TGTGCCTGGAGTGAAGGTCAGGGGGCAGATACGCAGTATTTT. This gives the protein CAWSEGQGADTQYF.

J is TRBJ2-5 and V is TRBV4-1; no definite D call. The J call could be wrong; TRBJ2-7 is a better fit for the DNA end. The germline CDR1 and CDR2 sequences are MGHRA and YSYEKL. The CDR3 loop spans 15 amino acids. CDR3 nucleotides: TGCGCCAGCAGCCAAGACTTTAGTCCAGGCTACGAGCAGTACTTC. Its protein is CASSQDFSPGYEQYF.